This TCR beta chain was retrieved from a study of OX40 agonist ivuxolimab in advanced cancers. This clone appeared once. Libraries were prepared by immunoSEQ multiplex PCR; TCRdb keeps only in-frame clonotypes and omits some of them. The profile shows under 65,000 clones, 80% to 90% of them singletons. The germline gives CDR1 MDHEN, CDR2 SYDVKM. J gave up 10 bases and V 7 bases, and 6 bases lay outside the gene matches. The CDR3 is 13 residues long. The TCR was taken from an adult with an advanced solid tumor such as melanoma, head and neck, liver or kidney cancer. The chain joins TRBV28 to TRBJ2-2; TRBD2 agrees at 10 bases. The source was CD4+ or CD8+ T cells sorted from blood, collected in a trial of the OX40 agonist ivuxolimab. CDR3 nucleotide sequence: TGTGCCAGCAACCCTAGCGGGAGCCCGGAGCTGTTTTTT. Amino acids: CASNPSGSPELFF.